This T cell receptor beta chain was identified in a study of OX40 agonist ivuxolimab in advanced cancers. Sequencing used immunoSEQ multiplex PCR; TCRdb keeps in-frame clones, though not all of them. The table shows around 20,000 clones, with over 75% occurring only once. V shed 2 bases and J shed 2 bases, with 13 bases lying between them. The germline V gene has CDR1 LGHNT and CDR2 FRNRAP. This CDR3 is 16 amino acids long. The specimen was CD4+ or CD8+ T cells sorted from blood, collected in a trial of the OX40 agonist ivuxolimab. The TCR was taken from an adult with an advanced solid tumor such as melanoma, head and neck, liver or kidney cancer. The V and J genes are TRBV12-5 and TRBJ1-5, with D uncertain. The CDR3 loop reads CASGLLRANGNQPQHF. CDR3 in DNA: TGTGCTAGTGGTTTGTTGCGGGCAAACGGCAATCAGCCCCAGCATTTT. Looking up the rest from reference TRBV12-5 and TRBJ1-5 gives the full variable domain: DARVTQTPRHKVTEMGQEVTMRCQPILGHNTVFWYRQTMMQGLELLAYFRNRAPLDDSGMPKDRFSAEMPDATLATLKIQPSEPRDSAVYFCASGLLRANGNQPQHFGDGTRLSIL.